This T cell receptor beta chain was captured by sequencing in a study of vaccination and CD4 T cells after COVID-19. Study-wide background: Two doses of either BNT162b2 or mRNA-1273 vaccine were given to participants. Each post-COVID sample was drawn after diagnosis, and the median interval was approximately 96 days (range 35 to 161). Day 14 and days 161 to 241 post-vaccination were the time points at which a few convalescent patients were sampled.

TCRdb processed the PCR reads anew with MiXCR; each CDR3 protein has one entry. The top ten clones hold roughly 5% of a sample with some 28,000 distinct CDR3 sequences, around 53% of them seen once. V lost 1 base and J lost 3, with 12 bases in between. In germline, CDR1 is MNHEY, CDR2 SMNVEV (reference sequence). The CDR3 has 15 residues. Time point given: late sampling 161 to 241 days after vaccination in a few convalescent patients. This clonotype has more than one count but fewer than ten. This chain links TRBV27 with TRBJ1-1, with D maybe TRBD1 (5 bases). The sample in question was CD4+ T cells from blood, obtained about 7 months after SARS-CoV-2 vaccination. The sequence derives from a human donor who had recovered from COVID-19. CDR3 DNA sequence: TGTGCCAGCAGTTTATATGGGGGAGTGGACACTGAAGCTTTCTTT. Its protein product is CASSLYGGVDTEAFF.